A selection of T cell receptor beta chains follows, all from one sample in a study of beta chain features in type 1 diabetes. Libraries were prepared by immunoSEQ multiplex PCR; TCRdb keeps only in-frame clonotypes and omits some of them. The sample has some 240,000 clones; 16% are singletons. Sequences were obtained from naive CD4+ T cells from blood. The source of these receptors is a man aged 25 to 40 with type 1 diabetes. CDR3s include the opening cysteine and the closing phenylalanine or tryptophan. D genes are given only for firm matches. Not every row has a clone size; where given, it reads once, few, many or a size class.

v_call	d_call	j_call	clone_size	cdr3_aa	cdr3_nt
TRBV7-2	TRBD1	TRBJ2-5	few	CASSTTGTGLGRETQYF	TGTGCCAGCAGCACGACCGGGACAGGTTTGGGAAGGGAGACCCAGTACTTC
TRBV6-6	TRBD1	TRBJ2-5	few	CASSGQGPQETQYF	TGTGCCAGCAGTGGACAGGGACCCCAAGAGACCCAGTACTTC
TRBV28	NA	TRBJ2-7	NA	CASSFGFIRDGISEQYF	TGTGCCAGCAGTTTCGGGTTTATCCGGGACGGGATAAGCGAGCAGTACTTC
TRBV25-1	NA	TRBJ2-7	few	CASSSESYEQYF	TGTGCCAGCAGTTCCGAGTCCTACGAGCAGTACTTC
TRBV7-9	NA	TRBJ2-7	NA	CASSLSGDEQYF	TGTGCCAGCAGCTTATCAGGGGATGAGCAGTACTTC
TRBV7-2	NA	TRBJ2-5	NA	CASSLNGLEETQYF	TGTGCCAGCAGCCTAAACGGACTGGAAGAGACCCAGTACTTC
TRBV30	NA	TRBJ2-7	few	CAWSNNYEQYF	TGTGCCTGGAGTAACAACTACGAGCAGTACTTC
TRBV2	NA	TRBJ1-2	NA	CASSEPSYGYTF	TGTGCCAGCAGTGAACCTTCCTATGGCTACACCTTC
TRBV7-9	NA	TRBJ2-1	NA	CASSLASYNEQFF	TGTGCCAGCAGCTTAGCCTCCTACAATGAGCAGTTCTTC
TRBV7-3	TRBD2	TRBJ2-5	NA	CASSSGLAGAETQYF	TGTGCCAGCAGCTCGGGACTAGCGGGGGCAGAGACCCAGTACTTC
TRBV19	NA	TRBJ2-6	NA	CASSIVTGYRSGANVLTF	TGTGCCAGTAGTATAGTCACGGGGTATCGCTCTGGGGCCAACGTCCTGACTTTC
TRBV7-9	TRBD1	TRBJ2-4	NA	CASSSRTGDRVVAKNIQYF	TGTGCCAGCAGCTCGCGGACAGGGGATCGCGTCGTAGCCAAAAACATTCAGTACTTC
TRBV28	NA	TRBJ1-1	few	CASRKSLEAFF	TGTGCCAGCAGGAAGAGTCTTGAAGCTTTCTTT
TRBV29-1	NA	TRBJ1-2	NA	CSGDADGYTF	TGCAGCGGCGATGCCGATGGCTACACCTTC
TRBV9	NA	TRBJ2-1	few	CASSVSVGSSYNEQFF	TGTGCCAGCAGCGTATCAGTGGGGAGCTCCTACAATGAGCAGTTCTTC
TRBV29-1	NA	TRBJ2-1	NA	CSALGGSRVEQFF	TGCAGCGCTCTTGGAGGGAGTCGGGTTGAGCAGTTCTTC
TRBV7-6	NA	TRBJ2-2	NA	CASEGFPNTGELFF	TGTGCCAGCGAAGGTTTTCCGAACACCGGGGAGCTGTTTTTT
TRBV30	NA	TRBJ1-2	few	CAWNVGVQGTDGYTF	TGTGCCTGGAATGTGGGTGTCCAGGGTACCGACGGCTACACCTTC
TRBV7-6	NA	TRBJ2-7	NA	CASSLRGTGPYEQYF	TGTGCCAGCAGCCTCCGGGGGACCGGCCCCTACGAGCAGTACTTC
TRBV6-1	NA	TRBJ2-5	once	CASSEGPGRWETQYF	TGTGCCAGCAGTGAAGGGCCGGGGAGGTGGGAGACCCAGTACTTC
TRBV5-1	NA	TRBJ2-1	NA	CASSGGAMNNEQFF	TGCGCCAGCAGCGGCGGGGCCATGAACAATGAGCAGTTCTTC
TRBV18	NA	TRBJ2-1	few	CASSQTRDMALGQFF	TGTGCCAGCTCACAAACCCGGGACATGGCCTTAGGGCAGTTCTTC
TRBV5-4	NA	TRBJ2-1	few	CASSPAAGVLTEQFF	TGTGCCAGCAGCCCGGCGGCAGGGGTCCTTACTGAGCAGTTCTTC
TRBV19	NA	TRBJ2-3	NA	CASRDTSRWGTDTQYF	TGTGCCAGCCGGGACACATCGAGGTGGGGCACAGATACGCAGTATTTT
TRBV29-1	NA	TRBJ2-1	NA	CSVEVTEGNEQFF	TGCAGCGTTGAAGTCACGGAGGGGAATGAGCAGTTCTTC
TRBV29-1	NA	TRBJ1-1	NA	CSARNGGGAFF	TGCAGCGCTCGAAACGGTGGCGGGGCTTTCTTT
TRBV2	NA	TRBJ2-5	NA	CASSAGETQYF	TGTGCCAGCAGTGCTGGGGAGACCCAGTACTTC
TRBV29-1	TRBD1	TRBJ2-5	NA	CSVAYRGETQYF	TGCAGCGTTGCATACAGGGGTGAGACCCAGTACTTC
TRBV29-1	NA	TRBJ2-5	NA	CSVSFVAGEETQYF	TGCAGCGTTAGCTTCGTGGCAGGGGAAGAGACCCAGTACTTC
TRBV7-9	NA	TRBJ2-1	few	CASSLKRERTHEQFF	TGTGCCAGCAGCTTAAAACGGGAGAGGACCCATGAGCAGTTCTTC
TRBV30	TRBD1	TRBJ1-2	NA	CAWMDRGGYTF	TGTGCCTGGATGGACAGGGGCGGCTACACCTTC
TRBV4-1	NA	TRBJ2-5	NA	CASSLIGGETQYF	TGCGCCAGCAGCCTCATAGGGGGAGAGACCCAGTACTTC
TRBV14	NA	TRBJ1-2	NA	CASSPDRRAIVSAYGYTF	TGTGCCAGCAGCCCCGACAGGAGGGCTATTGTCAGTGCCTATGGCTACACCTTC
TRBV2	TRBD2	TRBJ2-7	NA	CASRPTSGGSYEQYF	TGTGCCAGCAGACCGACTAGCGGGGGCTCCTACGAGCAGTACTTC
TRBV30	NA	TRBJ2-5	NA	CAWSQRGKETQYF	TGTGCCTGGAGTCAGAGGGGCAAAGAGACCCAGTACTTC
TRBV27	NA	TRBJ2-7	NA	CASKDKFYEQYF	TGTGCCAGCAAGGACAAGTTCTACGAGCAGTACTTC
TRBV2	NA	TRBJ1-1	NA	CASRRVNMNTEAFF	TGTGCCAGCAGGAGGGTGAACATGAACACTGAAGCTTTCTTT
TRBV7-8	NA	TRBJ1-2	few	CASSSYYRQEKGYTF	TGTGCCAGCAGCTCCTACTACAGACAGGAAAAGGGCTACACCTTC
TRBV7-8	NA	TRBJ2-7	few	CASSLHRPGLTSSYEQYF	TGTGCCAGCAGCCTCCATAGACCTGGCTTGACAAGCTCCTACGAGCAGTACTTC
TRBV29-1	NA	TRBJ2-5	NA	CSAREIQETQYF	TGCAGCGCTAGGGAGATCCAAGAGACCCAGTACTTC
TRBV28	NA	TRBJ1-2	NA	CASSLLTANYGYTF	TGTGCCAGCAGTTTACTGACTGCGAACTATGGCTACACCTTC
TRBV29-1	NA	TRBJ2-7	NA	CSVTRSSSYEQYF	TGCAGCGTCACGAGATCTAGCTCCTACGAGCAGTACTTC
TRBV5-1	NA	TRBJ2-1	NA	CASSAGRPDEQFF	TGCGCCAGCAGCGCGGGACGCCCCGATGAGCAGTTCTTC
TRBV29-1	NA	TRBJ2-5	few	CSVETQNLGETQYF	TGCAGCGTTGAAACACAGAATTTAGGAGAGACCCAGTACTTC
TRBV2	TRBD1	TRBJ2-7	NA	CASLEGAGEQYF	TGTGCCAGTCTCGAGGGGGCAGGAGAGCAGTACTTC
TRBV4-1	NA	TRBJ2-2	few	CASSQESRVSDGELFF	TGCGCCAGCAGCCAAGAGTCCAGGGTTTCTGACGGGGAGCTGTTTTTT
TRBV2	NA	TRBJ2-7	few	CASSELRLVPYF	TGTGCCAGCAGTGAATTGAGACTAGTTCCGTACTTC
TRBV5-1	TRBD2	TRBJ2-5	NA	CASSRVPGLVGEETQYF	TGCGCCAGCAGCCGTGTCCCCGGACTAGTGGGCGAGGAGACCCAGTACTTC
TRBV30	TRBD1	TRBJ2-7	few	CAWSASGTASYEQYF	TGTGCCTGGAGCGCCTCCGGGACAGCTTCCTACGAGCAGTACTTC
TRBV2	NA	TRBJ1-2	few	CASSEYRANYGYTF	TGTGCCAGCAGTGAATATAGGGCTAACTATGGCTACACCTTC
TRBV7-9	NA	TRBJ1-4	NA	CASSLDLNEKLFF	TGTGCCAGCAGCTTAGATCTCAATGAAAAACTGTTTTTT
TRBV29-1	NA	TRBJ1-1	NA	CSVRRRLNTEAFF	TGCAGCGTCAGGAGACGGTTGAACACTGAAGCTTTCTTT
TRBV9	NA	TRBJ2-4	few	CASSVGVSGNIQYF	TGTGCCAGCAGCGTAGGAGTTAGCGGAAACATTCAGTACTTC